This TCR beta chain is from a study of cytomegalovirus exposure and HLA in healthy donors. Turning to the study itself: A subsequent analysis stated that the approximately 120 validation repertoires were run on the same platform as the roughly 710 first-cohort repertoires.

Findings and caveats of the study: Within the 130 or so validation repertoires, first-cohort TCR clusters tended to co-occur, according to a later analysis. A list of around 150 TCR beta chains associated with cytomegalovirus was given.

This clone occurred a few times. Its antigen is not identified. Data came from immunoSEQ multiplex PCR; TCRdb stores just in-frame clones and leaves some out. This sample has under 100,000 clones, with approximately 96% found just once. The receptor was derived from a woman between 18 and 29 years old in good health and CMV-seronegative. Sequenced material: PBMCs.

The CDR3 loop is CASGDRAGFTGELFF. CDR3 nucleotides: TGTGCCAGTGGGGATAGGGCGGGTTTCACCGGGGAGCTGTTTTTT. The chain is built from TRBV19 and TRBJ2-2; D might be TRBD2 (5 bases). Trimming stripped 8 bases from V and 4 bases from J, with 17 bases between. The CDR3 consists of 15 residues. Looked up from germline, CDR1 is LNHDA and CDR2 is SQIVND (reference sequence). Filled out from reference TRBV19 and TRBJ2-2, the complete variable domain reads DGGITQSPKYLFRKEGQNVTLSCEQNLNHDAMYWYRQDPGQGLRLIYYSQIVNDFQKGDIAEGYSVSREKKESFPLTVTSAQKNPTAFYLCASGDRAGFTGELFFGEGSRLTVL.